The 10 T cell receptor beta chains reported below all come from one sample, sequenced in a study of shared clonotypes between healthy human individuals. The protocol was immunoSEQ multiplex PCR, while the TCRdb copy is restricted to in-frame clones and leaves out a portion. The sample records approximately 640,000 clones, roughly 70% being singletons. Sequencing input: memory CD4+ T cells sorted from blood. Indicated subset: CD45RA-negative fraction. The receptors were sampled from a woman between 25 and 40 years old in good health.

The V and J genes are TRBV28 and TRBJ2-7, with 12 bases matching TRBD2. The CDR3 contains 17 residues. Germline trimming cut 6 bases from V and 0 bases from J; bases unmatched to any gene: 9. CDR1 and CDR2 (germline): MDHEN, SYDVKM. CDR3 sequence: CASRSLAGGLSSYEQYF. The CDR3 DNA reads TGTGCCAGCAGGTCACTAGCGGGAGGCCTAAGCTCCTACGAGCAGTACTTC.

This clone was seen only once. This chain links TRBV11-2 with TRBJ2-7; D could derive from TRBD1 or TRBD2 (6 bases each). CDR3 length equals 14 residues. Germline assignment: CDR1 SGHAT and CDR2 FQNNGV. The V gene lost 3 bases and the J gene lost 5 bases, with 14 bases spanning the gap. This CDR3 is CASSLGGRVDEQYF. The CDR3, as DNA: TGTGCCAGCAGCTTGGGGGGCAGGGTCGACGAGCAGTACTTC.

This chain links TRBV4-1 with TRBJ1-4, with 7 bases aligning to TRBD1. The V gene's germline CDR1 is MGHRA and CDR2 YSYEKL. This CDR3 contains 11 residues. The J segment lost 15 bases and the V segment lost 6 bases, leaving 7 bases of the junction unmatched. The CDR3 coding sequence is TGCGCCAGCAGTCGGGACAGAGAAATGTTTTTT. Translating it yields CASSRDREMFF.

The CDR3, as DNA: TGCGCCAGCAGCCGACTAGCGGGAGGGCTCACAGATACGCAGTATTTT. This translates into CASSRLAGGLTDTQYF. This chain joins TRBV5-1 and TRBJ2-3, with 14 bases aligning to TRBD2. After removal of 4 bases from V and 2 bases from J, the junction contained 3 bases not matched to a gene. This CDR3 has 16 residues. Germline V gene lookup returns CDR1 SGHRS and CDR2 YFSETQ.

The V and J genes are TRBV18 and TRBJ2-6; 7 nucleotides match TRBD1. V shed 6 bases and J 1 base; nucleotides not matched to a gene: 6. Germline V lookup: CDR1 KGHSH, CDR2 LQKENI. This CDR3 comprises 16 residues. The CDR3 loop reads CASSPTGLSGANVLTF. CDR3 coding DNA: TGTGCCAGCTCCCCGACAGGGTTGTCTGGGGCCAACGTCCTGACTTTC.

The chain links TRBV6-1 to TRBJ1-1; 7 bases line up with TRBD1. Germline V gene sequence: CDR1 MNHNS, CDR2 SASEGT. V gave up 9 bases and J gave up 5 bases; unmatched junction bases: 6. The CDR3 extends over 12 amino acids. The CDR3 spells CASDREGTEAFF. The DNA for the CDR3 is TGTGCCAGTGACAGGGAGGGGACTGAAGCTTTCTTT.

V and J are TRBV5-8 and TRBJ2-1, with D perhaps TRBD2 (5 bases). Germline V gene sequence: CDR1 SGHTS, CDR2 YDEGEE. CDR3 size: 15 residues. Between the trimmed V and J ends, which lost 0 bases and 5 bases, there was a span of 12 bases. The CDR3 loop is CASSLAETRHNEQFF. CDR3 bases: TGTGCCAGCAGCTTGGCCGAAACTAGGCACAATGAGCAGTTCTTC.

The V and J genes are TRBV27 and TRBJ1-1, with D uncertain. The germline V and J ends were trimmed by 4 bases and 2 bases, with 11 bases remaining between them. The CDR3 consists of 14 residues. Germline V gene data show CDR1 as MNHEY and CDR2 as SMNVEV (reference sequence). This CDR3 reads CASSSTARNTEAFF. The CDR3 bases are TGTGCCAGCAGTTCAACAGCGAGAAACACTGAAGCTTTCTTT.

The V call is TRBV18, the J call TRBJ1-4; 7 bases are shared with TRBD1. V dropped 6 bases and J dropped 8; count of bases not matched to a gene: 9. CDR3 length: 14 residues. Germline V gene sequence: CDR1 KGHSH, CDR2 LQKENI. CDR3 sequence reads: CASSNRGGEEKLFF. DNA for the CDR3: TGTGCCAGCTCCAACAGGGGCGGAGAAGAAAAACTGTTTTTT. Drawing the rest from reference TRBV18 and TRBJ1-4, the complete variable domain is NAGVMQNPRHLVRRRGQEARLRCSPMKGHSHVYWYRQLPEEGLKFMVYLQKENIIDESGMPKERFSAEFPKEGPSILRIQQVVRGDSAAYFCASSNRGGEEKLFFGSGTQLSVL.

Only one count was recorded for this clone. This chain uses TRBV5-1 with TRBJ2-5, with 14 bases matching TRBD2. The DNA end lines up better with TRBJ2-7; the J call may be wrong. Germline V gene lookup returns CDR1 SGHRS and CDR2 YFSETQ. CDR3 length: 19 residues. The CDR3 DNA sequence: TGCGCCAGCAGCCCGGGACTAGCGGGAGATTGGAAGGGGTCCTACGAGCAGTACTTC. Translation gives CASSPGLAGDWKGSYEQYF.